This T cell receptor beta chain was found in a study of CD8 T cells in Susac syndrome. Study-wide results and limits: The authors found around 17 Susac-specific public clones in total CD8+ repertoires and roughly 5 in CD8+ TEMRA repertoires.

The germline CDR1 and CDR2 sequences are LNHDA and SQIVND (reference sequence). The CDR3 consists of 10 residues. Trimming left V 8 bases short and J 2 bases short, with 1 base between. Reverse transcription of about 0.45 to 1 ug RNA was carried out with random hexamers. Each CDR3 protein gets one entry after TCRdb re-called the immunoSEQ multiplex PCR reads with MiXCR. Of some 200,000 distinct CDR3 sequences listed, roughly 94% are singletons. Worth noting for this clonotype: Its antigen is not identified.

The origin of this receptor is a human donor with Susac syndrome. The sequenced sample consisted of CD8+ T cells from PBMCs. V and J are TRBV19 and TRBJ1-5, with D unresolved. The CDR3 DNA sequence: TGTGCCAGTGGCAATCAGCCCCAGCATTTT. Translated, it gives CASGNQPQHF.